This entry is about one TCR beta chain. Its target is not known. Germline values: CDR1 MNHEY, CDR2 SMNVEV (reference sequence). This CDR3 is 13 amino acids long. V was trimmed by 6 bases and J by 5 bases, leaving 14 bases between them. Via MiXCR, TCRdb re-called the 5' RACE reads, giving one row per CDR3 protein. The sample lists 350,000 or so distinct CDR3 sequences; 7% to 10% were seen once. These data belong to a study of T cells after yellow fever vaccination. Study information: Preparation of fractions with low cell numbers was performed using SMART-Seq v4 Ultra Low Input. Study-wide points: High-abundance clonotypes from the bulk population could contaminate FACS-sorted repertoires. The secondary response peaked faster, at day 5 versus 15, but was weaker.

The receptor was isolated from a man aged 18 to 29 who received the YFV17D yellow fever vaccine. V usage is TRBV27 and J usage is TRBJ2-7; no reliable D call. Sequenced here: PBMCs, sampled roughly 46 days after the first yellow fever vaccination. CDR3 nucleotides: TGTGCCAGCAGCCGAGTCCTCTGGCACGAGCAGTACTTC. Translating it yields CASSRVLWHEQYF.